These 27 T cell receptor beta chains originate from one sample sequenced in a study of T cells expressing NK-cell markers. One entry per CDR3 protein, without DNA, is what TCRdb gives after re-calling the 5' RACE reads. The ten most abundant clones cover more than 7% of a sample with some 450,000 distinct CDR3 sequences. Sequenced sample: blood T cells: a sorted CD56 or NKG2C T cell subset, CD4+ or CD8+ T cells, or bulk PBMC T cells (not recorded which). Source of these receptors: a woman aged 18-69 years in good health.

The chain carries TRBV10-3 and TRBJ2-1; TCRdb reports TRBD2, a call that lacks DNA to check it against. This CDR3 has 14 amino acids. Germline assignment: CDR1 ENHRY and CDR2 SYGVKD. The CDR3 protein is CAISLGLADNEQFF.

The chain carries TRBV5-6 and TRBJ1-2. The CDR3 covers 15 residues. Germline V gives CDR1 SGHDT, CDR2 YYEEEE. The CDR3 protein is CASSFGPSPYYGYTF.

The chain's CDR3 is CATSDRLGTKNIQYF. This rearrangement joins TRBV24-1 to TRBJ2-4; TCRdb's assignment of TRBD1 cannot be checked, as there is no DNA. The CDR3 has 15 residues. The V gene's germline CDR1 is KGHDR and CDR2 SFDVKD.

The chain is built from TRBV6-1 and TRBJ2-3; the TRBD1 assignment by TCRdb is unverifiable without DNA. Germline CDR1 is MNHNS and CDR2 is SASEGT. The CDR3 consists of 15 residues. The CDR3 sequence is CAATTTGLSTDTQYF.

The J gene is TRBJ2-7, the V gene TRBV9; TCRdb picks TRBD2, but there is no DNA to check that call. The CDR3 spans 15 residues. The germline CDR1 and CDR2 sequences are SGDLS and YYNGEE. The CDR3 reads CASSVEASASYKQYF.

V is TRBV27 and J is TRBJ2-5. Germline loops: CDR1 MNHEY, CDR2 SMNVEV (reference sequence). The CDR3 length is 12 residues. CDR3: CASRGNQETQYF.

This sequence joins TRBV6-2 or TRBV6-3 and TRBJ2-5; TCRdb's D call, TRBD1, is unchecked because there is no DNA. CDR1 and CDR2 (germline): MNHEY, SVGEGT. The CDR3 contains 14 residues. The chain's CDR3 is CASSGGGAAETQYF.

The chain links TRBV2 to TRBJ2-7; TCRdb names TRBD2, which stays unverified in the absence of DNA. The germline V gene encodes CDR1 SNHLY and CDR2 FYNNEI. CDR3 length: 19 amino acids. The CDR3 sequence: CASSQAGQEGLAGPYEQYF. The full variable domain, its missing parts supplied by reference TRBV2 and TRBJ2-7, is EPEVTQTPSHQVTQMGQEVILRCVPISNHLYFYWYRQILGQKVEFLVSFYNNEISEKSEIFDDQFSVERPDGSNFTLKIRSTKLEDSAMYFCASSQAGQEGLAGPYEQYFGPGTRLTVT.

CDR3 residues: CASSWTPYEKLFF. This rearrangement joins TRBV6-5 to TRBJ1-4. Germline loops: CDR1 MNHEY, CDR2 SVGAGI. This CDR3 is built from 13 residues.

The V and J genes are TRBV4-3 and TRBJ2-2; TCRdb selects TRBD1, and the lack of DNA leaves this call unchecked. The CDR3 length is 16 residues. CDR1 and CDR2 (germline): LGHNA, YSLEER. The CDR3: CASSQGVGVTTGELFF.

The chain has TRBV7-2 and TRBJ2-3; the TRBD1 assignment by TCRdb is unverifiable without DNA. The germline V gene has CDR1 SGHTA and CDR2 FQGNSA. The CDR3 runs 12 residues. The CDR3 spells CASTPPGDTQYF. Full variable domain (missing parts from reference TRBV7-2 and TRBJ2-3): GAGVSQSPSNKVTEKGKDVELRCDPISGHTALYWYRQSLGQGLEFLIYFQGNSAPDKSGLPSDRFSAERTGGSVSTLTIQRTQQEDSAVYLCASTPPGDTQYFGPGTRLTVL.

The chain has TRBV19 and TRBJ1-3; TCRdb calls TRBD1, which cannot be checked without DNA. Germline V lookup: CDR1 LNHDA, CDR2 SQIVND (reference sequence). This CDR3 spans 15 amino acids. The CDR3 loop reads CASSANRVSGNTIYF. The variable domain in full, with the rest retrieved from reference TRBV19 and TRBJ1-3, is DGGITQSPKYLFRKEGQNVTLSCEQNLNHDAMYWYRQDPGQGLRLIYYSQIVNDFQKGDIAEGYSVSREKKESFPLTVTSAQKNPTAFYLCASSANRVSGNTIYFGEGSWLTVV.

CDR3 residues: CASSPRQDYSNQPQHF. V gene TRBV4-2 combines with J gene TRBJ1-5; TCRdb names TRBD1, which stays unverified in the absence of DNA. The germline CDR1 and CDR2 sequences are LGHNA and YNFKEQ. This CDR3 comprises 16 residues.

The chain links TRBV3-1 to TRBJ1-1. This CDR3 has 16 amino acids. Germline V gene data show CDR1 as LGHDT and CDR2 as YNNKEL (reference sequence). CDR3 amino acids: CASSLRPTSPGTEAFF.

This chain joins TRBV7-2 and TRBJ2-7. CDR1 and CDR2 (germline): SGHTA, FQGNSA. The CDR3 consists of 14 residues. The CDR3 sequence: CASSRDRSTYEQYF. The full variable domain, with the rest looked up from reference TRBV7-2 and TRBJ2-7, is GAGVSQSPSNKVTEKGKDVELRCDPISGHTALYWYRQSLGQGLEFLIYFQGNSAPDKSGLPSDRFSAERTGGSVSTLTIQRTQQEDSAVYLCASSRDRSTYEQYFGPGTRLTVT.

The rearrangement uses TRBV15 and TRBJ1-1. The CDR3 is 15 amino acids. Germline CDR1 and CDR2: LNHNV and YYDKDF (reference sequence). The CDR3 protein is CATSRAFSPGAEAFF.

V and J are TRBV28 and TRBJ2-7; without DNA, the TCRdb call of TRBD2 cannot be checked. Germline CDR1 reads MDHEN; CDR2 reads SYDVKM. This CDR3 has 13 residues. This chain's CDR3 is CASRNRGSYEQYF.

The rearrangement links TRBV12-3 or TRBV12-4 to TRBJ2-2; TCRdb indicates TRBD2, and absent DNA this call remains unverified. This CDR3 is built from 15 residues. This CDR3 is CASLAGGWNTGELFF.

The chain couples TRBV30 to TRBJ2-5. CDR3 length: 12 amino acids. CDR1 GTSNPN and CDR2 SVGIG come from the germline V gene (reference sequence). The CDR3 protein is CAWSSVQETQYF.

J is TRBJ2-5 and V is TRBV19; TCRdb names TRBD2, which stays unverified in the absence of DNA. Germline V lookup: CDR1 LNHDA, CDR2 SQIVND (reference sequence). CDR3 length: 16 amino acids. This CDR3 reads CASSISASGRGKTQYF.

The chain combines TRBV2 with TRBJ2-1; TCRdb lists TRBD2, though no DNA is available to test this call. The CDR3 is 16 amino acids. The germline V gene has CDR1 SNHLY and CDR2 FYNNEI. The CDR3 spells CASSEMVAGGYNEQFF.

The CDR3 reads CASSSSGGRDTEAFF. V gene TRBV7-9 combines with J gene TRBJ1-1; TCRdb's D gene call, TRBD1, goes unchecked for lack of DNA. There are 15 residues in the CDR3. Germline V gene lookup returns CDR1 SEHNR and CDR2 FQNEAQ (reference sequence).

The chain's CDR3 is CSARDLRGTQETQYF. V usage is TRBV20-1 and J usage is TRBJ2-5. This CDR3 spans 15 amino acids. In germline, CDR1 is DFQATT, CDR2 SNEGSKA (reference sequence).

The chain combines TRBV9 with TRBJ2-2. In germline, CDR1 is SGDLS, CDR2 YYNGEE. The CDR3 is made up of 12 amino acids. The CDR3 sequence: CASSVDPGELFF.

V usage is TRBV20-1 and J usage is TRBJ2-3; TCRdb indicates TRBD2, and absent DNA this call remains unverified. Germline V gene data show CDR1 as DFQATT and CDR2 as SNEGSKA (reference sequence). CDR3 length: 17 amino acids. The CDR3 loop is CSAVMPEGPNGLYTQYF.

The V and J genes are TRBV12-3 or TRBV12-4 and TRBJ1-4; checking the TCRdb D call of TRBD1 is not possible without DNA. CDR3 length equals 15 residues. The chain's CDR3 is CASSPGVSGNEKLFF.

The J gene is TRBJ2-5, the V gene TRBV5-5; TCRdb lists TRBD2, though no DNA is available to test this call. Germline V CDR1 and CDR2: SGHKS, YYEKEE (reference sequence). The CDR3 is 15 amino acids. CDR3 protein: CASSYREGLIETQYF. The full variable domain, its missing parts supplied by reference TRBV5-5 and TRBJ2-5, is DAGVTQSPTHLIKTRGQQVTLRCSPISGHKSVSWYQQVLGQGPQFIFQYYEKEERGRGNFPDRFSARQFPNYSSELNVNALLLGDSALYLCASSYREGLIETQYFGPGTRLLVL.